This T cell receptor beta chain is from a study of T-cell memory formation after mild COVID-19. Broader study findings: The study detected some responding clones in pre-infection memory, suggesting cross-reactive memory joined.

The germline gives CDR1 MNHEY, CDR2 SVGAGI. This CDR3 region has 14 residues. The germline V and J ends were trimmed by 2 bases and 4 bases, with 11 bases remaining between them. This clonotype occurred a few times. Antigen specificity is unknown. TCRdb passed the 5' RACE reads through MiXCR, listing each CDR3 protein once. The table shows roughly 350,000 distinct CDR3 sequences, with 25% to 30% occurring only once. This TCR came from an adult woman who had mild COVID-19 (a few samples of this study predate the infection). Cell type and time point are not known. This sequence joins TRBV6-5 and TRBJ1-2, with TRBD1 as a possible D gene (5 bases). The specimen was PBMCs or a T cell subset sorted from them (not recorded which). CDR3 sequence: CASSYKGKGYGYTF. CDR3 DNA: TGTGCCAGCAGTTACAAGGGGAAGGGCTATGGCTACACCTTC.